This passage covers 11 T cell receptor beta chains from one sample sequenced in a study of shared clonotypes between healthy human individuals. TCRdb keeps only in-frame clones here, not all; method: immunoSEQ multiplex PCR. The repertoire consists of about 2,500,000 clones, with 90% to 95% occurring once and the leading ten covering around 0.14%. Sequenced sample: naive CD4+ T cells sorted from blood. Indicated subset: CD45RA+ positively selected. The receptors originated from a man in his late teens or twenties in good health.

This clone appeared once. The genes are TRBV29-1 and TRBJ2-5, with TRBD2 matching 11 bases. V trimming: 3 bases; J trimming: 5 bases; junction bases outside the gene matches: 5. CDR3 size: 14 residues. Germline V gene sequence: CDR1 SQVTM, CDR2 ANQGSEA. The CDR3, as DNA: TGCAGCGTTGATAGAACTAGCGGGGGCGAGACCCAGTACTTC. This codes for CSVDRTSGGETQYF.

The chain recombines TRBV5-4 with TRBJ1-1; D call uncertain. V lost 2 bases, J lost 0 bases, and 11 bases lay in between. The CDR3 loop spans 15 amino acids. Germline CDR1 is SGHNT and CDR2 is YYREEE (reference sequence). The CDR3 loop is CASSFGLGMNTEAFF. CDR3 nucleotides: TGTGCCAGCAGCTTCGGTTTGGGGATGAACACTGAAGCTTTCTTT.

The V call is TRBV5-1, the J call TRBJ2-7; the D gene is possibly TRBD1 (6 bases). Between the trimmed V and J ends, which lost 4 bases and 6 bases, there was a span of 17 bases. The CDR3 is 14 amino acids. Germline assignment: CDR1 SGHRS and CDR2 YFSETQ. This CDR3 reads CASSTRTVSGEQYF. The CDR3 region has the DNA TGCGCCAGCAGCACAAGGACAGTGTCTGGCGAGCAGTACTTC.

This chain joins TRBV6-6 and TRBJ2-3, with TRBD2 matching 8 bases. The CDR3 sequence is 16 residues long. Germline-derived CDR1 and CDR2 are MNHNY and SVGAGI (reference sequence). V shed 2 bases and J 4 bases; nucleotides not matched to a gene: 8. The chain's CDR3 is CASSYPSGSPPDTQYF. As DNA, the CDR3 is TGTGCCAGCAGTTACCCCAGCGGGAGTCCCCCAGATACGCAGTATTTT.

The rearrangement uses TRBV10-3 and TRBJ2-1; the match to TRBD2 covers 7 bases. This CDR3 is built from 18 residues. Trimming removed 0 bases from V and 8 bases from J; junction bases left unmatched: 16. CDR1 ENHRY and CDR2 SYGVKD come from the germline V gene. CDR3 sequence: CAISESLSGGSIGDEQFF. For the CDR3, the DNA is TGTGCCATCAGTGAGTCCTTATCGGGGGGATCGATAGGTGATGAGCAGTTCTTC.

The chain couples TRBV10-2 to TRBJ2-2, with 8 bases fitting TRBD2. CDR3 length: 14 residues. The V gene end was trimmed by 7 bases and the J gene end by 5 bases; junction bases not matched to a gene: 6. CDR1 and CDR2 from the germline V gene are WSHSY and SAAADI. The chain's CDR3 is CASKSGSSTGELFF. The CDR3 coding sequence is TGCGCCAGCAAGAGCGGGAGTAGTACCGGGGAGCTGTTTTTT.

A note on this clone: Different DNA sequences within this sample yield the same CDR3. The V and J genes are TRBV7-2 and TRBJ1-1, with D maybe TRBD1 (5 bases). The ends were cut back, 1 base at V and 2 bases at J, with 8 bases in the middle. In germline, CDR1 is SGHTA, CDR2 FQGNSA. The CDR3 runs 14 residues. Here the CDR3 reads CASSLVGANTEAFF. CDR3 DNA: TGTGCCAGCAGCTTAGTAGGGGCCAACACTGAAGCTTTCTTT.

V usage is TRBV19 and J usage is TRBJ1-2; D is perhaps TRBD1 (5 bases). The CDR3 consists of 16 residues. Germline V gene lookup returns CDR1 LNHDA and CDR2 SQIVND (reference sequence). Between the trimmed V and J ends, which lost 2 bases and 10 bases, there was a span of 23 bases. CDR3 loop: CASSINGLGRAAPYTF. In DNA form, the CDR3 reads TGTGCCAGTAGTATAAATGGACTTGGCAGGGCCGCGCCCTACACCTTC.

The chain combines TRBV6-5 with TRBJ2-7, with 11 bases lining up with TRBD2. V shed 2 bases and J 4 bases; nucleotides not matched to a gene: 7. CDR3 size: 16 residues. Per germline, CDR1 MNHEY and CDR2 SVGAGI. CDR3 nucleotide sequence: TGTGCCAGCAGTTACCCAGCCACTAGCGGGGGTTACGAGCAGTACTTC. Translating it yields CASSYPATSGGYEQYF.

The rearrangement links TRBV29-1 to TRBJ1-2; D unresolved. The CDR3 runs 10 residues. CDR1 is SQVTM and CDR2 is ANQGSEA in the germline V gene. CDR3 in DNA: TGCGGGTCTTTTCGGAATGGCTACACCTTC. Translation gives CGSFRNGYTF.

In regard to this clone: Other DNA sequences from this sample encode an identical CDR3 as well. The chain joins TRBV19 to TRBJ2-5; 8 nucleotides align to TRBD1. The junction had 6 bases not matched to a gene; V was cut back by 5 bases and J by 4 bases. The CDR3 loop spans 14 amino acids. Germline CDR1 is LNHDA and CDR2 is SQIVND (reference sequence). DNA for the CDR3: TGTGCCAGTAGTGCTGGACAGGGAGGAGAGACCCAGTACTTC. Encoded protein: CASSAGQGGETQYF.